The source of this TCR beta chain is a study of CD8+ T cells in alopecia areata. The sorting of PBMCs gave CD4+ and CD8+ T cells. RNA, once extracted, was reverse transcribed into cDNA for use as the sequencing template. TCRdb keeps only in-frame clones here, not all; method: immunoSEQ multiplex PCR. The sample lists over 150,000 clones, around 60% occurring once. Between the trimmed V and J ends, which lost 3 bases and 0 bases, there was a span of 14 bases. The CDR3 spans 15 residues. From germline, CDR1 is GTSNPN and CDR2 SVGIG (reference sequence). The V call is TRBV30, the J call TRBJ1-2, with D perhaps TRBD1 (6 bases). The sequences come from CD4+ T cells sorted from blood, collected at week 0. The receptor was derived from a human donor with alopecia areata. The CDR3 coding sequence is TGTGCCTGGAGATTCCCGGGACAAGCTAACTATGGCTACACCTTC. Its translation: CAWRFPGQANYGYTF.